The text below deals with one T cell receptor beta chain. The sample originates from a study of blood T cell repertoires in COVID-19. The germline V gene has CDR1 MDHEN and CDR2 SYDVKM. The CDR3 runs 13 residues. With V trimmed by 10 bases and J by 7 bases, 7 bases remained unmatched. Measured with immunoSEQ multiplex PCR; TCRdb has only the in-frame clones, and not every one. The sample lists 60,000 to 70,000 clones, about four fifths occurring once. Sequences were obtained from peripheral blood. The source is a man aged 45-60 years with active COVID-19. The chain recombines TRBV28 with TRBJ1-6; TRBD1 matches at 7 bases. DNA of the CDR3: TGTGCCACCCTGGGACAGCTAAATTCACCCCTCCACTTT. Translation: CATLGQLNSPLHF.